A single sample gave rise to the 5 T cell receptor beta chains below, sequenced in a study of shared clonotypes between healthy human individuals. Using immunoSEQ multiplex PCR, the repertoire was profiled, and TCRdb retains in-frame clones only, with some absent. The data contain roughly 1 million clones, around four fifths of them seen just once; the ten biggest clones take up less than 1.5%. Sequencing input: memory CD4+ T cells sorted from blood. Subset described: CD45RA-negative fraction. These receptors were collected from a young man in good health.

V is TRBV7-9 and J is TRBJ1-6, with TRBD1 as a possible D gene (5 bases). CDR3 size: 15 residues. The V gene's germline CDR1 is SEHNR and CDR2 FQNEAQ (reference sequence). V was cut by 5 bases and J by 0 bases, with 8 bases left in between. The CDR3 bases are TGTGCCAGCAGCCATGACAGCTCCTATAATTCACCCCTCCACTTT. It is translated as CASSHDSSYNSPLHF.

The rearrangement uses TRBV30 and TRBJ2-5; no clear D. The CDR3 runs to 14 residues. Germline CDR1 GTSNPN, CDR2 SVGIG (reference sequence). Trimming pared 3 bases from V and 1 base from J, leaving 12 bases between. The CDR3 sequence is CAWSWARTQETQYF. The CDR3 DNA reads as TGTGCCTGGAGCTGGGCGCGCACCCAAGAGACCCAGTACTTC.

Notes on this clone: The sample contains more than one DNA sequence encoding this CDR3. The chain joins TRBV6-1 to TRBJ1-5; TRBD1 might be the D (5 bases). Trimming cost V 2 bases and J 6 bases, with 11 bases left between them. This CDR3 has 14 amino acids. Germline CDR1 is MNHNS and CDR2 is SASEGT. The CDR3 DNA reads as TGTGCCAGCAGTGAAAGGCAGGGAGGTCAGCCCCAGCATTTT. As protein: CASSERQGGQPQHF.

V usage is TRBV2 and J usage is TRBJ2-1, with D unclear. Between the trimmed V and J ends, which lost 6 bases and 5 bases, there was a span of 5 bases. Germline CDR1 is SNHLY and CDR2 is FYNNEI. There are 11 residues in the CDR3. The CDR3 is CASRDDNEQFF. The CDR3 nucleotides read TGTGCCAGCAGGGACGACAATGAGCAGTTCTTC.

The chain joins TRBV5-8 to TRBJ1-1, with D possibly TRBD1 on 5 matching bases. Looked up from germline, CDR1 is SGHTS and CDR2 is YDEGEE. The V gene lost 2 bases and the J gene lost 2 bases, with 7 bases spanning the gap. The CDR3 has 13 amino acids. The CDR3 DNA sequence: TGTGCCAGCAGCTTTAGGGGCAACACTGAAGCTTTCTTT. Translating it yields CASSFRGNTEAFF.